This T cell receptor (beta chain) was sequenced during a study of blood T cell repertoires in COVID-19. Study in general: Samples representing acute and convalescent COVID-19 were sourced from the United States, Italy and Spain. T cells, B-cell-depleted T cells, or PBMCs provided the cDNA or gDNA that served as material.

This clone was recorded only once. Original methodology: Reference gene primers were amplified, and this amplification served to estimate nucleated cell counts. Method: immunoSEQ multiplex PCR; TCRdb's copy keeps in-frame clones and lacks some. That table gives V, J and clone size, and the DNA gave D and trimming. The sample holds fewer than 200,000 clones; around four fifths are singletons and the top ten take 7.6%. Trimming cost V 3 bases and J 4 bases, with 13 bases left between them. From germline, CDR1 is SGDLS and CDR2 YYNGEE. This CDR3 has 14 residues. The Seattle patients, enrolled during active infection, were followed longitudinally.

Source material: peripheral blood. The chain has TRBV9 and TRBJ1-1; possibly TRBD1 for D (5 bases). This TCR came from a woman aged 70-85 years with COVID-19, enrolled during active disease. The CDR3 nucleotides read TGTGCCAGCAGCGCCCAGCAGGGTACCACTGAAGCTTTCTTT. Translation: CASSAQQGTTEAFF.